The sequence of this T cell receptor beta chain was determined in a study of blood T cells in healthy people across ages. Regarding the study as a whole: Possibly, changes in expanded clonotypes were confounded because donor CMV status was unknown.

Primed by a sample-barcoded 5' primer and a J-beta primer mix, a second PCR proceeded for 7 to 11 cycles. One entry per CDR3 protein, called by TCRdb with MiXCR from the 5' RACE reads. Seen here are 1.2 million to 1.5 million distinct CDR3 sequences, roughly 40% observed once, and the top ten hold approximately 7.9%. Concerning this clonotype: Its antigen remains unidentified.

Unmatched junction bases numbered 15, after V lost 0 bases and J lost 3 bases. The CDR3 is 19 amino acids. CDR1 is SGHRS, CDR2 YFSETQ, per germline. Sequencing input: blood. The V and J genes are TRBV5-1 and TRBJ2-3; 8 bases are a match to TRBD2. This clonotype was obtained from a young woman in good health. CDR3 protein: CASSLAETTSGEFTDTQYF. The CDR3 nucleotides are TGCGCCAGCAGCTTGGCCGAAACTACTAGCGGAGAGTTTACAGATACGCAGTATTTT.